These 20 T cell receptor beta chains were sequenced from one sample in a study of T-cell reconstitution after alpha-beta-depleted transplantation in children. The library targeted TCRbeta and was prepared with unique molecular identifiers. Each CDR3 protein gets one entry after TCRdb re-called the PCR reads with MiXCR. The table has under 350,000 distinct CDR3 sequences, nearly 10% seen once. The starting material was PBMCs from the stem cell graft donor, obtained from the stem cell graft. The receptors were sampled from a human donor who donated a stem cell graft to a child with SCID.

The chain employs TRBV6-5 and TRBJ1-3; D uncertain. Germline CDR1 reads MNHEY; CDR2 reads SVGAGI. CDR3 size: 12 residues. V shed 7 bases and J shed 4 bases, with 8 bases lying between them. The CDR3 protein is CASTGNGNTIYF. The DNA of the CDR3 is TGTGCCAGCACGGGGAACGGAAACACCATATATTTT.

This clonotype was found many times. This CDR3 reads CASSRGTDTQYF. DNA for the CDR3: TGTGCCAGCAGCCGAGGCACAGATACGCAGTATTTT. V is TRBV3-1 and J is TRBJ2-3; D unresolved. Germline lookup yields CDR1 LGHDT and CDR2 YNNKEL (reference sequence). The V gene lost 4 bases and the J gene lost 1 base, with 3 bases spanning the gap. CDR3 length: 12 amino acids.

This clonotype was picked up a small number of times. The gene calls are TRBV7-9 and TRBJ2-5, with 9 bases lining up with TRBD1. Germline-derived CDR1 and CDR2 are SEHNR and FQNEAQ (reference sequence). CDR3 length: 14 amino acids. Trimming removed 6 bases from V and 4 bases from J; junction bases left unmatched: 6. CDR3: CASRSGQGIETQYF. CDR3 DNA: TGTGCCAGCAGATCAGGACAGGGGATAGAGACCCAGTACTTC.

This clonotype was recorded a few times. The V call is TRBV6-5, the J call TRBJ2-3; D gene uncertain. Trimming shortened V by 5 bases and J by 10 bases, and 10 bases separated the two germline ends. The CDR3 extends over 11 amino acids. Germline CDR1 reads MNHEY; CDR2 reads SVGAGI. This chain's CDR3 is CASSNPWAQYF. The DNA for the CDR3 is TGTGCCAGCAGTAACCCCTGGGCGCAGTATTTT.

This clonotype was seen a handful of times. The DNA for the CDR3 is TGTGCCAGCAGTCTACAGGGGCAATTTTTGGAGACCCAGTACTTC. Translated, it gives CASSLQGQFLETQYF. The chain employs TRBV9 and TRBJ2-5, with 7 bases fitting TRBD1. The germline CDR1 and CDR2 sequences are SGDLS and YYNGEE. Unmatched junction bases numbered 12, after V lost 5 bases and J lost 5 bases. The CDR3 totals 15 residues.

This clonotype was picked up many times. The rearrangement joins TRBV9 to TRBJ2-1, with unresolved D. This CDR3 comprises 15 residues. The germline V gene has CDR1 SGDLS and CDR2 YYNGEE. With 2 bases removed from V and 8 bases from J, the gap between germline ends came to 17 bases. CDR3 region: CASSVNNVPLYEQFF. CDR3 nucleotides: TGTGCCAGCAGCGTCAACAACGTTCCCCTCTATGAGCAGTTCTTC.

The V call is TRBV27, the J call TRBJ2-5; 15 positions match TRBD2. J lost 5 bases, V lost 5 bases, and 9 bases had no gene match. The V gene's germline CDR1 is MNHEY and CDR2 SMNVEV (reference sequence). The CDR3 is 17 amino acids. CDR3 loop: CASSPGLAGGLRETQYF. CDR3 DNA sequence: TGTGCCAGCAGTCCTGGACTAGCGGGGGGGCTTCGGGAGACCCAGTACTTC.

The gene calls are TRBV6-5 and TRBJ2-1, with TRBD1 as a possible D gene (6 bases). The CDR3 runs 13 residues. Looked up from germline, CDR1 is MNHEY and CDR2 is SVGAGI. V was trimmed by 2 bases and J by 7 bases, leaving 9 bases between them. CDR3 coding DNA: TGTGCCAGCAGTTACACCGGACAGAATGAGCAGTTCTTC. Protein product: CASSYTGQNEQFF.

This clonotype occurred many times. The rearrangement uses TRBV12-3 or TRBV12-4 and TRBJ1-1; D gene uncertain. Trimming left V 6 bases short and J 1 base short, with 6 bases between. CDR3 length equals 12 residues. CDR3 in DNA: TGTGCCAGCAGCTTAAGGAACACTGAAGCTTTCTTT. Residues: CASSLRNTEAFF.

This clonotype was detected only a few times. The chain couples TRBV12-3 or TRBV12-4 to TRBJ1-1, with D possibly TRBD1 on 5 matching bases. V shed 0 bases and J shed 11 bases, with 13 bases lying between them. The CDR3 loop spans 13 amino acids. CDR3: CASSLALGVSAFF. CDR3 nucleotides: TGTGCCAGCAGTTTAGCGCTAGGGGTCTCGGCTTTCTTT.

This clonotype has a handful of counts. CDR3 DNA: TGTGCCAGCAGCTTGGAAGGGACCGGGTACGAGCAGTACTTC. Amino acid sequence: CASSLEGTGYEQYF. This rearrangement joins TRBV5-5 to TRBJ2-7, with D perhaps being TRBD1 or TRBD2 (5 bases each). Deletions cut 0 bases from V and 4 bases from J, with 11 bases between. Germline-derived CDR1 and CDR2 are SGHKS and YYEKEE (reference sequence). CDR3 size: 14 residues.

This clonotype was observed a few times. The chain couples TRBV29-1 to TRBJ2-7, with 13 bases that match TRBD2. Germline V gene lookup returns CDR1 SQVTM and CDR2 ANQGSEA. The CDR3 consists of 14 residues. Losses at the gene ends were 6 bases for V and 4 bases for J; bases not matched to a gene: 6. CDR3: CSVRTSGGVYEQYF. CDR3 bases: TGCAGCGTGAGGACTAGCGGGGGTGTATACGAGCAGTACTTC.

This clonotype has a count of ten or more. The genes are TRBV5-1 and TRBJ2-7; tentatively, D is TRBD2 (6 bases). Deletions cut 7 bases from V and 0 bases from J, with 14 bases between. Germline lookup yields CDR1 SGHRS and CDR2 YFSETQ. The length of the CDR3 is 14 residues. The CDR3 nucleotides read TGCGCCAGCCGAAAGGAGGGTCTCTCCTACGAGCAGTACTTC. Residues: CASRKEGLSYEQYF.

V usage is TRBV12-3 or TRBV12-4 and J usage is TRBJ1-5, with D perhaps TRBD1 (6 bases). CDR3 length: 13 amino acids. Trimming removed 5 bases from V and 4 bases from J, with 9 bases in between. As DNA, the CDR3 is TGTGCCAGCAGTAGGACAGAGAATCAGCCCCAGCATTTT. Encoded protein: CASSRTENQPQHF.

The chain has TRBV20-1 and TRBJ2-1, with D hard to call. Germline CDR1 DFQATT, CDR2 SNEGSKA (reference sequence). V dropped 1 base and J dropped 3 bases, with 13 bases sitting between them. This CDR3 is 15 amino acids long. CDR3 nucleotides: TGCAGTGCTAGAGTGTTCGCCGGCGGCTACAATGAGCAGTTCTTC. The encoded protein is CSARVFAGGYNEQFF.

This clonotype was detected many times. The chain joins TRBV7-9 to TRBJ1-1; D is uncertain. The CDR3 runs 13 residues. The germline V gene has CDR1 SEHNR and CDR2 FQNEAQ (reference sequence). With 5 bases removed from V and 1 base from J, the gap between germline ends came to 8 bases. CDR3 sequence (DNA): TGTGCCAGCAGCGACATACGGAACACTGAAGCTTTCTTT. Protein product: CASSDIRNTEAFF.

This clonotype came up a few times. This chain links TRBV20-1 with TRBJ1-1; 7 bases map to TRBD1. The V segment lost 1 base and the J segment 5 bases; nucleotides outside the gene matches: 4. Germline CDR1 reads DFQATT; CDR2 reads SNEGSKA (reference sequence). The CDR3 contains 13 residues. The CDR3 DNA reads as TGCAGTGCTAGAGGTACAGGGGAAACTGAAGCTTTCTTT. It yields the protein CSARGTGETEAFF.

The rearrangement links TRBV12-3 or TRBV12-4 to TRBJ2-7, with a weak D call TRBD1 (6 bases). The CDR3 consists of 14 residues. V gave up 5 bases and J gave up 0 bases, with 11 bases separating them. Written as DNA, the CDR3 is TGTGCCAGCAGTGTTCAGGGGATCTCCTACGAGCAGTACTTC. This translates into CASSVQGISYEQYF.

This clonotype was found many times. The rearrangement joins TRBV5-1 to TRBJ1-1; 8 nucleotides agree with TRBD1. There are 15 residues in the CDR3. Trimming cost V 5 bases and J 6 bases; bases outside gene matches: 12. CDR1 is SGHRS, CDR2 YFSETQ, per germline. DNA for the CDR3: TGCGCCAGCAGATCTTCCTCAGGGGGCGTCCCTGAAGCTTTCTTT. Amino acids: CASRSSSGGVPEAFF.

This clonotype occurred a few times. The chain links TRBV27 to TRBJ2-7, with TRBD1 matching over 7 bases. Trimming cost V 5 bases and J 3 bases; bases outside gene matches: 13. The CDR3 is 16 residues long. From germline, CDR1 is MNHEY and CDR2 SMNVEV (reference sequence). The CDR3 reads CASSHLPGTAHYEQYF. The DNA of the CDR3 is TGTGCCAGCAGTCATCTTCCTGGGACAGCACACTACGAGCAGTACTTC.